This T cell receptor beta chain was sequenced during a study of CD8 T cells in ankylosing spondylitis. Study conclusions and caveats: What appeared characteristic of ankylosing spondylitis blood was a TCR beta motif of fewer than ten highly homologous variants. Disease-linked clones reportedly showed significant enrichment in matched ankylosing spondylitis synovial fluid.

This clonotype occurred a few times. What it binds is unknown. The CDR3 runs 15 residues. The germline V gene has CDR1 SGHTA and CDR2 FQGTGA. V was shortened by 1 base and J by 0 bases, with 9 bases between the two germline ends. Using quantitative 5'-RACE with molecular barcodes, the authors made TCR beta libraries. TCRdb reprocessed the 5' RACE reads with MiXCR, giving one entry per CDR3 protein. Among 800,000 to 900,000 distinct CDR3 sequences listed, 10% to 15% were seen once. Sequenced material: blood, either unsorted or a sorted T cell fraction (not recorded which). This TCR derives from a male donor with ankylosing spondylitis. V and J are TRBV7-3 and TRBJ1-2; a possible D gene is TRBD1 (6 bases). Written as DNA, the CDR3 is TGTGCCAGCAGCTTAAACGGACAGACTAACTATGGCTACACCTTC. Encoded protein: CASSLNGQTNYGYTF.